Listed below are T cell receptor beta chains from one sample, sequenced in a study of blood T cell repertoires in COVID-19. TCRdb's copy holds only in-frame clones and misses some; the assay was immunoSEQ multiplex PCR. The table lists 150,000 to 200,000 clones, around nine tenths of them singletons, with roughly 2% in the top ten. The sequencing input was peripheral blood. Every receptor here comes from a middle-aged man who had recovered from COVID-19. Each CDR3 is given with its conserved first and last residue. Each record gives: J gene, V gene, D gene, CDR3 protein, CDR3 DNA. A D gene is named only where the DNA matches it firmly.

TRBJ1-4 | TRBV5-1 | - | CASSLDRNEKLFF | TGCGCCAGCAGCTTGGACAGGAATGAAAAACTGTTTTTT
TRBJ1-5 | TRBV19 | - | CASSKTAPVLDQPQHF | TGTGCCAGTAGTAAGACAGCCCCGGTTTTAGATCAGCCCCAGCATTTT
TRBJ2-7 | TRBV7-2 | - | CASSSQNFGGYEQYF | TGTGCCAGCAGCTCCCAGAACTTCGGGGGCTACGAGCAGTACTTC
TRBJ2-3 | TRBV3-1/TRBV3-2 | - | CASSQDLLAPGTDTQYF | TGTGCCAGCAGCCAAGACCTCCTAGCGCCTGGCACAGATACGCAGTATTTT
TRBJ2-7 | TRBV5-1 | TRBD2 | CASSFSSGSYEQYF | TGCGCCAGCAGCTTCAGTAGCGGGAGCTACGAGCAGTACTTC
TRBJ2-7 | TRBV7-9 | - | CASSLANRWEQYF | TGTGCCAGCAGCTTAGCGAACAGGTGGGAGCAGTACTTC
TRBJ1-2 | TRBV28 | TRBD1 | CASILDGTGGGGYTF | TGTGCCAGCATCCTGGATGGGACAGGGGGTGGGGGCTACACCTTC
TRBJ2-3 | TRBV7-7 | - | CASSQGTSQGWSTDTQYF | TGTGCCAGCAGCCAGGGGACCTCTCAGGGATGGAGCACAGATACGCAGTATTTT
TRBJ2-7 | TRBV5-1 | TRBD1 | CASSFFRDRGDEQYF | TGCGCCAGCAGCTTTTTCCGGGACAGGGGCGACGAGCAGTACTTC
TRBJ2-1 | TRBV24-1 | TRBD2 | CATSDPAGTSGEQFF | TGTGCCACCAGTGATCCAGCCGGGACTAGCGGTGAGCAGTTCTTC
TRBJ1-2 | TRBV20-1 | TRBD1 | CSVGDRVYNYGYTF | TGCAGTGTTGGTGACAGGGTCTATAACTATGGCTACACCTTC
TRBJ1-1 | TRBV3-1/TRBV3-2 | - | CASSQQGFTEAFF | TGTGCCAGCAGTCAACAGGGTTTCACTGAAGCTTTCTTT
TRBJ2-4 | TRBV12-3/TRBV12-4 | - | CASGQANIQYF | TGTGCCAGCGGGCAGGCGAACATTCAGTACTTC
TRBJ1-6 | TRBV28 | - | CASSLSGHILYNSPLHF | TGTGCCAGCAGTTTATCAGGACATATTTTATATAATTCACCCCTCCACTTT